Included here is one T cell receptor beta chain sequence, with context. The antigen is not known. This record comes from a study of OX40 agonist ivuxolimab in advanced cancers. Study information: Patients were roughly 83% male with ages about 20 to 79, mean roughly 64.

The protocol was immunoSEQ multiplex PCR, while the TCRdb copy is restricted to in-frame clones and leaves out a portion. The repertoire holds 90,000 or so clones, with under 95% as singletons. Per germline, CDR1 LGHNA and CDR2 YSLEER. The CDR3 covers 19 residues. V lost 0 bases and J lost 0, with 17 bases in between. Notes on the study in general: Both blood CD4+ and CD8+ T cells showed clonal growth by week 6 at 0.1 to 3.0 mg/kg. Relatively little clonal expansion, among the lowest observed, appeared in partial responders at 0.1-3.0 mg/kg. Also present in some nonresponders was a low level of normalized T-cell clonal expansion.

This clonotype originated in an adult with an advanced solid tumor such as melanoma, head and neck, liver or kidney cancer. The sequencing used CD4+ or CD8+ T cells sorted from blood, collected in a trial of the OX40 agonist ivuxolimab. The rearrangement uses TRBV4-3 and TRBJ2-2; tentative D call: TRBD2 (6 bases). CDR3 residues: CASSQDRGGAEPNTGELFF. The CDR3 DNA reads as TGCGCCAGCAGCCAAGATAGGGGAGGAGCGGAACCGAACACCGGGGAGCTGTTTTTT.